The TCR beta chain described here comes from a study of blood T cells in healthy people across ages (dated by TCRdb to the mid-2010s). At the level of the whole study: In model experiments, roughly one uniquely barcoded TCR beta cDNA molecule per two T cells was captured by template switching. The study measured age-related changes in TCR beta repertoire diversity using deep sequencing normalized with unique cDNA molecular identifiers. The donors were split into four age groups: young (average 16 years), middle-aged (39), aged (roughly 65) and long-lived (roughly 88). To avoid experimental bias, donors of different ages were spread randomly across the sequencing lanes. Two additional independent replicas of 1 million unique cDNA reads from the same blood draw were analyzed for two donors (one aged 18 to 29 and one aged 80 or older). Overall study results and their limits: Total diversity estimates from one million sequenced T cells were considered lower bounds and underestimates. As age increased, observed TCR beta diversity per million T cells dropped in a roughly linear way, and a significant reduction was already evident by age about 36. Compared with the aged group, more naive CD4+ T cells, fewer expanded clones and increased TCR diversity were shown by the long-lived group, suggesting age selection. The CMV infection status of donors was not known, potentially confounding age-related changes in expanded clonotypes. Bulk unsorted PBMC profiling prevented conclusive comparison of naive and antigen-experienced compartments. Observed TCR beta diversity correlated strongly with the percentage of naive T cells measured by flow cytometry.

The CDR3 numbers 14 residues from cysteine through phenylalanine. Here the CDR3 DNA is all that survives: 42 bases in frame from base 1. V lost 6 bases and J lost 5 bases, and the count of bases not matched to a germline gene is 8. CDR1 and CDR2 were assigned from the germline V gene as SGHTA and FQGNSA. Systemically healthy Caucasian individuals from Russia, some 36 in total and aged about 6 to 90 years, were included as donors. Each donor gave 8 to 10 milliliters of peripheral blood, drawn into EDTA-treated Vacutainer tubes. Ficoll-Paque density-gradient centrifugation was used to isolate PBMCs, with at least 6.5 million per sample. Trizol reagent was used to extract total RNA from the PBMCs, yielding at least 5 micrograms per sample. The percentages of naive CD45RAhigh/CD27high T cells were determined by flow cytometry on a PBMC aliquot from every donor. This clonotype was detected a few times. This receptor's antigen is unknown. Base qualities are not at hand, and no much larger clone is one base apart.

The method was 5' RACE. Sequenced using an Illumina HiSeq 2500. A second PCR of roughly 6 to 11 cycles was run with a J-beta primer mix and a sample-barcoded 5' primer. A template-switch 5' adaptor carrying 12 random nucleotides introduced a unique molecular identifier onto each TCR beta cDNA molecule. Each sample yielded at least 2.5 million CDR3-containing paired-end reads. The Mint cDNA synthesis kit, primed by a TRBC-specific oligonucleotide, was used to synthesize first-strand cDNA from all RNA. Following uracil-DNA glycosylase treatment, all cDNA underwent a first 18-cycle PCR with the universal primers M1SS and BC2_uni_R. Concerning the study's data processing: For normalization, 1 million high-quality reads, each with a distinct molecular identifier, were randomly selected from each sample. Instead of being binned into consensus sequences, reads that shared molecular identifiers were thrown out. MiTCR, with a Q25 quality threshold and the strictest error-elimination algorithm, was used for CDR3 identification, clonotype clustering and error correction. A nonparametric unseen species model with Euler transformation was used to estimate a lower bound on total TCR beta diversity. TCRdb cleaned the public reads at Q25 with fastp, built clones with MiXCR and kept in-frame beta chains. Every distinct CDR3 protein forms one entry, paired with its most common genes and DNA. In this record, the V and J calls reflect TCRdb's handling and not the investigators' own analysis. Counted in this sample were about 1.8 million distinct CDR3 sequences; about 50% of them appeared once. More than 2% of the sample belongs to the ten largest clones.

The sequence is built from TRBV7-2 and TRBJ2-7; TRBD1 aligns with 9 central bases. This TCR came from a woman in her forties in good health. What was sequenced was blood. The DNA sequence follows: TGTGCCAGCAGGGGAACAGGACAGGGGAACGAGCAGTACTTC. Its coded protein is CASRGTGQGNEQYF.